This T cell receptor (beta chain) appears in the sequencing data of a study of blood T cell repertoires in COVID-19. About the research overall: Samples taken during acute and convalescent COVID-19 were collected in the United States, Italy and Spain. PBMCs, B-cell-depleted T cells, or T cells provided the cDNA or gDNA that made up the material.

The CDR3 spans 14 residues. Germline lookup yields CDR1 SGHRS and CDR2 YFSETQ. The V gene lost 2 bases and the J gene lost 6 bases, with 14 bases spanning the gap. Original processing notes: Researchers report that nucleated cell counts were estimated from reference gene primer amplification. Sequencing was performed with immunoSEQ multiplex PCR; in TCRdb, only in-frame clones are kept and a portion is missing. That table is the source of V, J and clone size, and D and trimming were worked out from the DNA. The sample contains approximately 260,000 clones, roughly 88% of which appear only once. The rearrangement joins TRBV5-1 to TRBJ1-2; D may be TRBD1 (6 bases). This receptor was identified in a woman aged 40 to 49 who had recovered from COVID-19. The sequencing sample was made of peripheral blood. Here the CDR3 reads CASSLRQDGNGYTF. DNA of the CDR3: TGCGCCAGCAGCTTACGACAGGACGGTAATGGCTACACCTTC.